The 27 T cell receptor beta chains presented below share a single source sample, sequenced in a study of blood T cells in healthy people across ages. A sample-barcoded 5' primer and a J-beta primer mix were used in a second PCR of about 7 to 12 cycles. TCRdb re-called the 5' RACE reads through MiXCR, storing one row per CDR3 protein. The table includes about a million distinct CDR3 sequences, roughly 52% detected once. The specimen sequenced was blood. These receptors came from a man aged 30 to 39 in good health.

J is TRBJ2-1 and V is TRBV6-2 or TRBV6-3; D ambiguous. Germline V gene data show CDR1 as MNHEY and CDR2 as SVGEGT. Deletions cut 7 bases from V and 8 bases from J, with 21 bases between. This CDR3 comprises 15 residues. CDR3 bases: TGTGCCAGCATTAGAGACCACTACCGACGCGATGAGCAGTTCTTC. Translated, it gives CASIRDHYRRDEQFF.

This rearrangement joins TRBV6-5 to TRBJ1-5; TRBD1 aligns across 11 bases. The CDR3 extends over 14 amino acids. The ends lost 6 bases at V and 6 bases at J; junction bases unmatched: 4. Germline values: CDR1 MNHEY, CDR2 SVGAGI. The CDR3 sequence is CASRGQGGGQPQHF. The CDR3 coding sequence is TGTGCCAGCAGGGGACAGGGGGGAGGTCAGCCCCAGCATTTT.

The gene calls are TRBV13 and TRBJ1-4; no clear D gene. Germline V gene data show CDR1 as PRHDT and CDR2 as FYEKMQ (reference sequence). V lost 2 bases and J lost 6, with 4 bases in between. The CDR3 loop spans 12 amino acids. CDR3 bases: TGTGCCAGCAGCTTACTTCATGAAAAACTGTTTTTT. This codes for CASSLLHEKLFF.

CDR3 residues: CASSWQGSHEQFF. In DNA, the CDR3 is TGTGCCAGCAGCTGGCAGGGAAGTCATGAGCAGTTCTTC. The chain carries TRBV5-4 and TRBJ2-1; possible D gene TRBD1, 5 bases. Trimming removed 3 bases from V and 8 bases from J, with 12 bases in between. Per germline, CDR1 SGHNT and CDR2 YYREEE (reference sequence). The CDR3 length is 13 residues.

The gene calls are TRBV12-3 or TRBV12-4 and TRBJ2-7, with D perhaps TRBD2 (6 bases). V was shortened by 7 bases and J by 1 base, with 14 bases between the two germline ends. There are 14 residues in the CDR3. DNA of the CDR3: TGTGCCAGCACGATTAGCGGATTATCCTACGAGCAGTACTTC. Translation gives CASTISGLSYEQYF.

The rearrangement joins TRBV5-1 to TRBJ2-1; D unclear. Per germline, CDR1 SGHRS and CDR2 YFSETQ. Trimming removed 0 bases at V and 9 bases at J, with 10 bases between. The CDR3 loop spans 13 amino acids. The chain's CDR3 is CASSLAGSLEQFF. The CDR3 DNA reads TGCGCCAGCAGCTTGGCTGGTAGCCTTGAGCAGTTCTTC.

Of note for this clonotype: An end of the junction differs from the germline gene, which may be a read error. The genes are TRBV6-2 or TRBV6-3 and TRBJ2-7; D is perhaps TRBD1 (5 bases). Germline V lookup: CDR1 MNHEY, CDR2 SVGEGT. This CDR3 is built from 12 residues. The CDR3 DNA sequence: TGTGCCACGACAGTCGCCTCCTACGGGCAGTACTTC. Its translation is CATTVASYGQYF.

V is TRBV12-3 or TRBV12-4 and J is TRBJ2-2; 8 bases map to TRBD1. The junction had 5 bases not matched to a gene; V was cut back by 7 bases and J by 1 base. This CDR3 spans 15 amino acids. In DNA, the CDR3 is TGTGCCAGCATTCCCGGGACAGGGAACACCGGGGAGCTGTTTTTT. Translation gives CASIPGTGNTGELFF.

The chain couples TRBV2 to TRBJ2-5, with 13 bases identical to TRBD2. This CDR3 region has 18 residues. Trimming took 7 bases from V and 9 from J; bases not matched to a gene: 20. CDR1 is SNHLY, CDR2 FYNNEI, per germline. The CDR3 spells CASTQETPWTSGGGAQYF. The CDR3 DNA is TGTGCCAGCACCCAAGAGACCCCCTGGACTAGCGGGGGTGGTGCCCAGTACTTC.

This clonotype occurred a few times. The chain links TRBV4-3 to TRBJ2-7; 8 positions agree with TRBD1. The trim removed 4 bases at V and 2 bases at J, leaving 4 bases unmatched. This CDR3 comprises 14 residues. Germline CDR1 is LGHNA and CDR2 is YSLEER. DNA for the CDR3: TGCGCCAGCAGCCTAACGACAGGGGCCTACGAGCAGTACTTC. Translation gives CASSLTTGAYEQYF.

The CDR3 nucleotides are TGCAGTGCTAGATCCGGGACAGGGGTGTACTTC. Its protein is CSARSGTGVYF. This chain joins TRBV20-1 and TRBJ2-4; TRBD1 aligns across 10 bases. The CDR3 covers 11 residues. J gave up 15 bases and V 2 bases, and 4 bases lay outside the gene matches. CDR1 is DFQATT, CDR2 SNEGSKA, per germline (reference sequence).

This clonotype was detected ten times or more. The genes are TRBV9 and TRBJ1-1, with a possible D match to TRBD1 (6 bases). CDR1 is SGDLS, CDR2 YYNGEE, per germline. The CDR3 contains 15 residues. The V end was cut by 3 bases, the J end by 4 bases, with 16 bases between. DNA for the CDR3: TGTGCCAGCAGCGCCCGGGACAACTTGGGCACTGAAGCTTTCTTT. Translation gives CASSARDNLGTEAFF.

V gene TRBV5-1 combines with J gene TRBJ2-2, with D hard to call. V gave up 4 bases and J gave up 4 bases, with 11 bases separating them. From germline, CDR1 is SGHRS and CDR2 YFSETQ. The CDR3 has 14 residues. The CDR3 loop is CASSRYELTGELFF. The CDR3 coding sequence is TGCGCCAGCAGCCGCTACGAGCTCACCGGGGAGCTGTTTTTT.

The chain combines TRBV5-1 with TRBJ2-3; D tentatively reads TRBD1 or TRBD2 (5 bases each). This CDR3 spans 15 amino acids. V lost 1 base and J lost 3, with 12 bases in between. Germline values: CDR1 SGHRS, CDR2 YFSETQ. DNA of the CDR3: TGCGCCAGCAGCTTGCTACCGGGACGAACAGATACGCAGTATTTT. Its translation is CASSLLPGRTDTQYF.

J is TRBJ2-5 and V is TRBV5-4, with D unresolved. Germline CDR1 is SGHNT and CDR2 is YYREEE (reference sequence). This CDR3 comprises 12 residues. V was trimmed by 2 bases and J by 5 bases, leaving 7 bases between them. CDR3 loop: CASSFPMETQYF. The CDR3 coding sequence is TGTGCCAGCAGCTTCCCTATGGAGACCCAGTACTTC. The entire variable domain, with the rest obtained from reference TRBV5-4 and TRBJ2-5, is as follows: ETGVTQSPTHLIKTRGQQVTLRCSSQSGHNTVSWYQQALGQGPQFIFQYYREEENGRGNFPPRFSGLQFPNYSSELNVNALELDDSALYLCASSFPMETQYFGPGTRLLVL.

The chain links TRBV14 to TRBJ2-7; 8 bases are shared with TRBD1. Germline CDR1 SGHDN, CDR2 FVKESK. The junction had 15 bases not matched to a gene; V was cut back by 3 bases and J by 5 bases. This CDR3 spans 17 amino acids. CDR3: CASSHRSTTGVRNEQYF. Written as DNA, the CDR3 is TGTGCCAGCAGCCACAGAAGTACGACAGGGGTCAGGAACGAGCAGTACTTC.

The rearrangement links TRBV27 to TRBJ2-7; D possibly corresponds to TRBD1 (5 bases). Germline-derived CDR1 and CDR2 are MNHEY and SMNVEV (reference sequence). V gave up 7 bases and J gave up 2 bases, with 9 bases separating them. The CDR3 loop spans 12 amino acids. CDR3 DNA: TGTGCCAGCAACCGGACACCCTACGAGCAGTACTTC. Translation gives CASNRTPYEQYF.

The chain recombines TRBV6-1 with TRBJ2-1; a weak D match, TRBD2 (6 bases). The CDR3 spans 15 residues. Trimming left V 6 bases short and J 2 bases short, with 14 bases between. Germline CDR1 is MNHNS and CDR2 is SASEGT. In DNA form, the CDR3 reads TGTGCCAGCAGCAAGCGGGTTATCACCTACAATGAGCAGTTCTTC. Amino acids: CASSKRVITYNEQFF.

The chain joins TRBV29-1 to TRBJ2-7; tentatively, D is TRBD1 (6 bases). The CDR3 runs to 13 residues. Germline CDR1 is SQVTM and CDR2 is ANQGSEA. The ends were cut back, 7 bases at V and 0 bases at J, with 13 bases in the middle. CDR3 nucleotide sequence: TGCAGCGCCAGACAGGTCCCCTCCTACGAGCAGTACTTC. Protein sequence: CSARQVPSYEQYF.

This rearrangement joins TRBV4-3 to TRBJ2-1; D is uncertain. TRBJ2-7 matches the DNA end more closely, so the J call is doubtful. Germline V gives CDR1 LGHNA, CDR2 YSLEER. The CDR3 loop spans 15 amino acids. The CDR3 DNA sequence: TGCGCCAGCAGCCAAGTACCGAGCTCCTACAATGAGCAGTACTTC. Amino acids: CASSQVPSSYNEQYF.

Only a few counts were recorded for this clonotype. The chain uses TRBV6-6 and TRBJ2-7; D might be TRBD1 (5 bases). Germline V gives CDR1 MNHNY, CDR2 SVGAGI (reference sequence). V was cut by 6 bases and J by 0 bases, with 12 bases left in between. This CDR3 is 14 amino acids long. CDR3 sequence: CASSPDILSYEQYF. Written as DNA, the CDR3 is TGTGCCAGCAGCCCGGACATCCTCTCCTACGAGCAGTACTTC.

In its sample, this clonotype was seen a few times. The J gene is TRBJ2-5, the V gene TRBV6-2 or TRBV6-3, with 7 bases lining up with TRBD2. V lost 5 bases and J lost 2; bases outside the gene matches: 8. The CDR3 runs to 15 residues. Germline V gene sequence: CDR1 MNHEY, CDR2 SVGEGT. The CDR3 reads CASSNLPGLQETQYF. The DNA for the CDR3 is TGTGCCAGCAGTAACTTACCGGGACTACAAGAGACCCAGTACTTC.

The rearrangement joins TRBV7-9 to TRBJ2-5; the D is unclear. Per germline, CDR1 SEHNR and CDR2 FQNEAQ (reference sequence). CDR3 length: 17 residues. Between the trimmed V and J ends, which lost 5 bases and 3 bases, there was a span of 22 bases. The CDR3 loop reads CASSPTGSIILEETQYF. In DNA, the CDR3 is TGTGCCAGCAGCCCCACCGGCAGTATAATCCTGGAAGAGACCCAGTACTTC. Based on the CDR3 plus reference TRBV7-9 and TRBJ2-5, the full variable domain is DTGVSQNPRHKITKRGQNVTFRCDPISEHNRLYWYRQTLGQGPEFLTYFQNEAQLEKSRLLSDRFSAERPKGSFSTLEIQRTEQGDSAMYLCASSPTGSIILEETQYFGPGTRLLVL.

This sequence joins TRBV20-1 and TRBJ2-7; the D is unclear. CDR1 and CDR2 (germline): DFQATT, SNEGSKA (reference sequence). V was clipped by 6 bases and J by 3 bases, with 6 bases between them. The CDR3 is made up of 10 amino acids. The CDR3 is CSARNYEQYF. The CDR3 coding sequence is TGCAGTGCCCGGAACTACGAGCAGTACTTC.

This clonotype has only a few counts. The rearrangement uses TRBV2 and TRBJ2-4; 7 bases align to TRBD1. V shed 3 bases, J shed 0 bases, and the junction held 5 bases outside the gene matches. There are 16 residues in the CDR3. Germline V lookup: CDR1 SNHLY, CDR2 FYNNEI. CDR3 amino acids: CASSDSQGTAKNIQYF. The CDR3 bases are TGTGCCAGCAGTGATTCACAGGGGACAGCCAAAAACATTCAGTACTTC.

The J gene is TRBJ2-7, the V gene TRBV24-1, with 8 nucleotides matching TRBD1. V lost 6 bases, J lost 5 bases, and 5 bases stayed unmatched. The CDR3 consists of 13 residues. Per the germline V gene, CDR1 is KGHDR and CDR2 is SFDVKD. CDR3 region: CATSKDRADEQYF. Here the CDR3 DNA reads TGTGCCACCAGTAAGGACAGGGCTGACGAGCAGTACTTC.

The gene calls are TRBV6-1 and TRBJ1-1; D remains unclear. Trimming shortened V by 10 bases and J by 6 bases, and 24 bases separated the two germline ends. The CDR3 consists of 15 residues. The germline V gene encodes CDR1 MNHNS and CDR2 SASEGT. The CDR3 protein is CATKIDHSGIAEAFF. DNA for the CDR3: TGTGCCACCAAAATTGACCATAGCGGTATCGCTGAAGCTTTCTTT.